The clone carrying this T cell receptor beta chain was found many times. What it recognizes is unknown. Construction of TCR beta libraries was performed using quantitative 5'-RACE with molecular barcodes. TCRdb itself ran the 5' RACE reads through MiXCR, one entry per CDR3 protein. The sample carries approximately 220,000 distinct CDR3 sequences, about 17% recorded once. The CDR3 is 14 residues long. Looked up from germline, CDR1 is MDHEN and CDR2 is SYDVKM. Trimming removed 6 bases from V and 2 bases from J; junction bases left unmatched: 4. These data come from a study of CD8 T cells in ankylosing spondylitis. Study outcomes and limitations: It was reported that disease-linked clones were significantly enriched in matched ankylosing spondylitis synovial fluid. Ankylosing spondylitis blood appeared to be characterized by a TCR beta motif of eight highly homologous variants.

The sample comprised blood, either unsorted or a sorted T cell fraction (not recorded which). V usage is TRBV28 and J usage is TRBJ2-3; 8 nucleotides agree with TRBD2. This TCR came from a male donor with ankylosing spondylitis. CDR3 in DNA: TGTGCCAGCAGCTTTGGACTAGCCACAGATACGCAGTATTTT. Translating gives CASSFGLATDTQYF.